This TCR beta chain was sequenced for a study of T cells in localized non-small cell lung cancer (dated by TCRdb to 2019 to 2021). A note on the overall study: T cell repertoires of 200 to 250 early-stage NSCLC patients were analyzed, with tumors being compared against uninvolved tumor-adjacent lungs. All 250 or so NSCLC patients in the cohort were treatment-naive and had localized lung tumors that were resected. A mean age of about 66 years was recorded for the NSCLC patients, of whom 120 to 150 were male and around 100 were female. The paper's findings and limits, for the study overall: Longer overall survival was associated with higher blood T cell density, whereas shorter survival was associated with higher adjacent-lung clonality. Multi-region tumor sequencing was not performed, so intratumor heterogeneity could not be excluded. Because the study design was exploratory, TCR variables were selected using unadjusted p-values without false-discovery rate correction. Of the top 100 tumor clones, a median of approximately 60 were detected in paired uninvolved adjacent lung; approximately 28 were also among that lung's top 100. Uninvolved tumor-adjacent lung showed the highest T cell clonality, higher than tumor, which suggests more focused antigenic responses in the uninvolved tumor-adjacent lung.

By share, this clone ranks as large (0.1 to 1%). Its antigen is unknown. No quality values exist for individual bases; no much larger clone is one base distant. The immunoSEQ Assay was used to sequence TCR beta CDR3 regions from DNA. Under the source paper's analysis protocol: To compute T cell density, TCR beta template counts were normalized to usable DNA, which was estimated by amplifying housekeeping genes. Richness was estimated with the preseqR package, extrapolating to 400,000 templates for PBMC samples and 120,000 templates for tissue samples. Clonality was defined by subtracting Pielou's evenness from one. To identify tissue-enriched TCRs, differential abundance testing was run on productive amino-acid clonotypes with a minimum total count of 5 and an alpha of 0.1. The Jaccard Index and the Morisita Overlap Index were used to quantify repertoire overlap between compartments. TCR beta CDR3s were clustered by GLIPH together with public tetramer-defined viral CDR3s, and at least three viral sequences plus V-gene enrichment were required for viral motifs. Held by TCRdb, this immuneACCESS table contains in-frame sequences only and omits some clones. Under half of the omission traces to an unresolved V gene where checked; the cause of the rest is unknown. Clonal size and the V and J genes are those of that table, whereas D and trimming came from the DNA. This sample lists about 54,000 clones; approximately 82% were detected once. The top ten constitute 15% to 20% of the sample.

At diagnosis, peripheral blood, uninvolved tumor-adjacent lung and tumor were collected and were preserved as a mix of fresh-frozen and FFPE material. For TCR repertoire profiling, blood samples were analyzed as peripheral blood mononuclear cells. The sequencing used peripheral blood, collected before any cancer treatment. The origin of this receptor is a female donor at least 60 years old with stage II squamous cell lung carcinoma.

The DNA reads TGTGCCAGCAGTTTATCCACTTCCACAGGGGCCTACGAGCAGTACTTC. This translates into CASSLSTSTGAYEQYF. The rearranged segments are TRBV28 and TRBJ2-7, with 7 bases aligning to TRBD1. V is trimmed back by 1 base and J by 2 bases, and the junction contains 8 bases that no gene match accounts for. The germline V gene sets CDR1 to MDHEN and CDR2 to SYDVKM. From cysteine to phenylalanine, the CDR3 is 16 amino acids long. Only the CDR3 DNA is retained, 48 bases long and in frame from the first base.